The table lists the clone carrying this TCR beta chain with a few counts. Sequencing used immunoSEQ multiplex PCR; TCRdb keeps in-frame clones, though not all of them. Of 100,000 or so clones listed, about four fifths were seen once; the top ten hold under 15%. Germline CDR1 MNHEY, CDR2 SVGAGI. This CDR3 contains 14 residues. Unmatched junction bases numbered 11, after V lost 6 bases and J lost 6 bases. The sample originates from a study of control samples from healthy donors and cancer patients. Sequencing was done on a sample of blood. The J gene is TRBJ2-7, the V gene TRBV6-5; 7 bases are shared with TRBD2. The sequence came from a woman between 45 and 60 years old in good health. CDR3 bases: TGTGCCAGCAGCCTTACCCTAGCGGCCGTCGAGCAGTACTTC. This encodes CASSLTLAAVEQYF.